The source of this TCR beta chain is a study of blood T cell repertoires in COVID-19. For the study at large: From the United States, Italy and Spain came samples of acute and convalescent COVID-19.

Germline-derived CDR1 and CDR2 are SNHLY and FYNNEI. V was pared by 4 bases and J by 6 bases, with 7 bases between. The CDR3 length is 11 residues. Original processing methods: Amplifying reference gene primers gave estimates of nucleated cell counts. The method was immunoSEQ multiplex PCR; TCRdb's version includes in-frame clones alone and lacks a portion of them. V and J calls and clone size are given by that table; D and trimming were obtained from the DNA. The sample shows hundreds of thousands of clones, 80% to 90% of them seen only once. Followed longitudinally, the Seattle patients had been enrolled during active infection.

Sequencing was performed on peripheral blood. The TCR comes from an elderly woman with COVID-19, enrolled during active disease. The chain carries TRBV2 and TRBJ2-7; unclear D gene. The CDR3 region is CASSVESEQYF. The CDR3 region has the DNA TGTGCCAGCAGTGTCGAGTCCGAGCAGTACTTC.